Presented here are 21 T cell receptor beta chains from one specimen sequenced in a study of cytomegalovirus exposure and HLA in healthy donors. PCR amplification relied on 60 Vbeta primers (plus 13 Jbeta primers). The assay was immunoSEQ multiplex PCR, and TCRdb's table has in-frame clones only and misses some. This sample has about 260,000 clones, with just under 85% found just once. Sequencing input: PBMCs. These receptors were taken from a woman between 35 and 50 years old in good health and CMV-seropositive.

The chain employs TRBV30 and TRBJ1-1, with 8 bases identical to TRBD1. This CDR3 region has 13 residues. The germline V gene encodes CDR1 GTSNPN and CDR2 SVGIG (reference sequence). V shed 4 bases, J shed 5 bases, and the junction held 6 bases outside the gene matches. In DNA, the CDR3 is TGTGCCTGGACTACAGGGGGAGGAACTGAAGCTTTCTTT. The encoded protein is CAWTTGGGTEAFF.

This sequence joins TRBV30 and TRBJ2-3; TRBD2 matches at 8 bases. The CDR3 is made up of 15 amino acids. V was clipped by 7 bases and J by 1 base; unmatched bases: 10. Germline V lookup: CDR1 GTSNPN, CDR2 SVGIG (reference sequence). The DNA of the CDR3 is TGTGCCTTGACGGGAGGGGGGAGCGGCACAGATACGCAGTATTTT. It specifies CALTGGGSGTDTQYF.

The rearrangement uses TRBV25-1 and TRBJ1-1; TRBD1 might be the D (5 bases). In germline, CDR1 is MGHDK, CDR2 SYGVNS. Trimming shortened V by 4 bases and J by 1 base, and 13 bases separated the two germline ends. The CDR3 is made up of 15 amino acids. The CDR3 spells CASSALTATNTEAFF. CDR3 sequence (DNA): TGTGCCAGCAGTGCCTTGACAGCCACGAACACTGAAGCTTTCTTT.

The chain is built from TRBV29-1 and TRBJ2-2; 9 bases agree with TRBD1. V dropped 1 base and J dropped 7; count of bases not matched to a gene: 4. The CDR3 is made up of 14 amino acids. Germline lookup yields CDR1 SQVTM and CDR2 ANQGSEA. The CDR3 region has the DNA TGCAGCGTTGAAGGGACAGGGGTCGGCGGGGAGCTGTTTTTT. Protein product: CSVEGTGVGGELFF.

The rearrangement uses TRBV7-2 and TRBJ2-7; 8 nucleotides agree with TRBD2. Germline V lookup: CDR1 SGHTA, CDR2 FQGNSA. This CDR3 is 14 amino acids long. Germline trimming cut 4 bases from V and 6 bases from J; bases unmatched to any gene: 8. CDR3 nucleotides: TGTGCCAGCAGCTCGGGGGGGGCAGGGGTCGAGCAGTACTTC. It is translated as CASSSGGAGVEQYF. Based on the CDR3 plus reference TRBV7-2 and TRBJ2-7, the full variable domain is GAGVSQSPSNKVTEKGKDVELRCDPISGHTALYWYRQSLGQGLEFLIYFQGNSAPDKSGLPSDRFSAERTGGSVSTLTIQRTQQEDSAVYLCASSSGGAGVEQYFGPGTRLTVT.

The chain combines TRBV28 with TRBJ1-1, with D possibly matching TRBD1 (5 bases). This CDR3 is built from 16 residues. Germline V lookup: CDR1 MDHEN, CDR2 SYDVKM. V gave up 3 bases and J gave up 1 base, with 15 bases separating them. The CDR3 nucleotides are TGTGCCAGCAGTTTTCGAGGAACAGGTCAGAACACTGAAGCTTTCTTT. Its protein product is CASSFRGTGQNTEAFF. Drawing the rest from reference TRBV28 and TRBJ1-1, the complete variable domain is DVKVTQSSRYLVKRTGEKVFLECVQDMDHENMFWYRQDPGLGLRLIYFSYDVKMKEKGDIPEGYSVSREKKERFSLILESASTNQTSMYLCASSFRGTGQNTEAFFGQGTRLTVV.

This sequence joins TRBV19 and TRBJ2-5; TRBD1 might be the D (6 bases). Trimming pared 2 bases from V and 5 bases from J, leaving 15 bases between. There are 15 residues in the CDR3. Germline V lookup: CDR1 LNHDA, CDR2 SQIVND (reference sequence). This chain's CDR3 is CASSINRARLETQYF. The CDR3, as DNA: TGTGCCAGTAGTATAAACAGGGCGAGATTGGAGACCCAGTACTTC.

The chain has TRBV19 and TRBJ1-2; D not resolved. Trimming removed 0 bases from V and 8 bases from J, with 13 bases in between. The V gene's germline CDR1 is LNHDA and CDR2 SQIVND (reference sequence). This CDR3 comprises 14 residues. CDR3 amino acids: CASSIDTQRSGYTF. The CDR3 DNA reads TGTGCCAGTAGTATAGATACGCAGCGTTCCGGCTACACCTTC.

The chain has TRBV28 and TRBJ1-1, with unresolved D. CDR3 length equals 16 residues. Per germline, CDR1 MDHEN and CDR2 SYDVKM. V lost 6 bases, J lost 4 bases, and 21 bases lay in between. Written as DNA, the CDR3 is TGTGCCAGCAGCCCGTTCAATGGGCCGGTGGGCACTGAAGCTTTCTTT. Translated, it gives CASSPFNGPVGTEAFF.

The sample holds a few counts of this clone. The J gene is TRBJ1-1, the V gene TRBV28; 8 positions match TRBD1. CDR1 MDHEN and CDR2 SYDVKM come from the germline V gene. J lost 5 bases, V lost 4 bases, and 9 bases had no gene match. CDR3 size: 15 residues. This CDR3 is CASSSQGVIKTEAFF. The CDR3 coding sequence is TGTGCCAGCAGTTCACAGGGGGTGATTAAGACTGAAGCTTTCTTT.

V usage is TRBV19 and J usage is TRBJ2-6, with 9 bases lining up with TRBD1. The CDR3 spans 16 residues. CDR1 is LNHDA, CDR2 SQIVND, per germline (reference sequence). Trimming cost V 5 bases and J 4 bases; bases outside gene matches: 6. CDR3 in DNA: TGTGCCAGTAGTTTACAGGGGGCGAGAGGGGCCAACGTCCTGACTTTC. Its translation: CASSLQGARGANVLTF.

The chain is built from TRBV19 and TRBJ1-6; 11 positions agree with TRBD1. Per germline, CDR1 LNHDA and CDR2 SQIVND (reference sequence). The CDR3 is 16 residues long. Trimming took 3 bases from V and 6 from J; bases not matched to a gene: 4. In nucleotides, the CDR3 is TGTGCCAGTAGTATCTCAGGGACAGGGGGTAATTCACCCCTCCACTTT. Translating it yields CASSISGTGGNSPLHF. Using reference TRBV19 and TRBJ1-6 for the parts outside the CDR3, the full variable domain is DGGITQSPKYLFRKEGQNVTLSCEQNLNHDAMYWYRQDPGQGLRLIYYSQIVNDFQKGDIAEGYSVSREKKESFPLTVTSAQKNPTAFYLCASSISGTGGNSPLHFGNGTRLTVT.

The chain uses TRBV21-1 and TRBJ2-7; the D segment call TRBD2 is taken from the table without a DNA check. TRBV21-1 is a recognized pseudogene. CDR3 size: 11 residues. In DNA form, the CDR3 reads TGTGCCAGCGGAGAGAAGTACGAGCAGTACTTC. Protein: CASGEKYEQYF.

The CDR3 loop is CASSPQSGSPNEQYF. The CDR3 bases are TGTGCCAGCAGCCCACAAAGCGGGAGTCCCAACGAGCAGTACTTC. The J gene is TRBJ2-7, the V gene TRBV9; TRBD2 matches at 8 bases. CDR3 size: 15 residues. The germline CDR1 and CDR2 sequences are SGDLS and YYNGEE. The V and J ends lost 4 bases and 5 bases, in that order; junction bases with no gene match: 11.

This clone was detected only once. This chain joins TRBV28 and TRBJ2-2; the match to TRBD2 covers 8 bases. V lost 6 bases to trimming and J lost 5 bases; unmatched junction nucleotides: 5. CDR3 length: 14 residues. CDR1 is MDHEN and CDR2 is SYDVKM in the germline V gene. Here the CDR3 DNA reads TGTGCCAGCAGGGTAGCGGGACCAACCGGGGAGCTGTTTTTT. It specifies CASRVAGPTGELFF.

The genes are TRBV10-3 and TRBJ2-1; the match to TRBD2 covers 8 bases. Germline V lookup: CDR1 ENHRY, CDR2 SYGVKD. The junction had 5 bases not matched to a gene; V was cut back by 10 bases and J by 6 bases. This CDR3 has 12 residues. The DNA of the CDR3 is TGTGCCACCCGTAGCGGGGTCAATGAGCAGTTCTTC. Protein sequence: CATRSGVNEQFF.

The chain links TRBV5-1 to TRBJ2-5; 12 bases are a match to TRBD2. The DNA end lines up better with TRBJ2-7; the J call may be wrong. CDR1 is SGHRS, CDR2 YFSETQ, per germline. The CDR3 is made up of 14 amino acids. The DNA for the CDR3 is TGCGCCAGCCAGCTGACTAGCGGGAGTTACGAGCAGTACTTC. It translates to CASQLTSGSYEQYF.

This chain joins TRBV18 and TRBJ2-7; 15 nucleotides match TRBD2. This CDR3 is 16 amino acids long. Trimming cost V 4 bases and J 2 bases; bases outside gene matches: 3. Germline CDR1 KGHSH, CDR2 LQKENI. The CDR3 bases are TGTGCCAGCTCACTAGGACTAGCGGGAGGGACCTACGAGCAGTACTTC. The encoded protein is CASSLGLAGGTYEQYF. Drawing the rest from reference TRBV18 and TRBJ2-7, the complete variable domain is NAGVMQNPRHLVRRRGQEARLRCSPMKGHSHVYWYRQLPEEGLKFMVYLQKENIIDESGMPKERFSAEFPKEGPSILRIQQVVRGDSAAYFCASSLGLAGGTYEQYFGPGTRLTVT.

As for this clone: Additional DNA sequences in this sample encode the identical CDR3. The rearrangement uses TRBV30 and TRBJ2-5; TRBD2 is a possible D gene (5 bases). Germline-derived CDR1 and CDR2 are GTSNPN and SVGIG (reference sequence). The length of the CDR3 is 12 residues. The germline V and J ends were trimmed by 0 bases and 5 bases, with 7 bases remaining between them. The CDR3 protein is CAWSVRGETQYF. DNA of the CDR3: TGTGCCTGGAGTGTACGCGGGGAGACCCAGTACTTC.

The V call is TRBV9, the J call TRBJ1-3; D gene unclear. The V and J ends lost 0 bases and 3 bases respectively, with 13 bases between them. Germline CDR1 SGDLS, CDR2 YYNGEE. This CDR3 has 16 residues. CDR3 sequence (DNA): TGTGCCAGCAGCGTAGACAGCCCTTTAAGTGGAAACACCATATATTTT. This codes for CASSVDSPLSGNTIYF.

CDR3: CASSYSIEAGEQFF. The CDR3 bases are TGTGCCAGCAGTTACTCGATCGAGGCGGGCGAGCAGTTCTTC. The chain combines TRBV6-5 with TRBJ2-1, with D perhaps matching TRBD2 (5 bases). The CDR3 has 14 residues. Trimming took 0 bases from V and 10 from J, leaving 13 bases between them. Germline lookup yields CDR1 MNHEY and CDR2 SVGAGI.